A single sample gave rise to the 13 T cell receptor beta chains below, sequenced in a study of human versus mouse CDR3 diversity and MHC coevolution. Method: immunoSEQ multiplex PCR; TCRdb's copy keeps in-frame clones and lacks some. The sample has about 60,000 clones, about 94% seen once. The sample consisted of naive CD4+ T cells from blood. Subset indicated: CD45RO-negative CD62L-positive naive CD4 T cells. These receptors were collected from a person in their sixties or seventies in good health.

The J gene is TRBJ1-3, the V gene TRBV5-4; D call uncertain. The germline V gene has CDR1 SGHNT and CDR2 YYREEE (reference sequence). Trimming cost V 3 bases and J 0 bases, with 10 bases left between them. The CDR3 has 15 amino acids. CDR3 DNA sequence: TGTGCCAGCAGCTCCGACCGGAGCTCTGGAAACACCATATATTTT. Translating gives CASSSDRSSGNTIYF.

The V gene is TRBV9, the J gene TRBJ1-1, with D possibly matching TRBD1 (6 bases). CDR3 size: 14 residues. Trimming stripped 3 bases from V and 1 base from J, with 10 bases between. CDR1 SGDLS and CDR2 YYNGEE come from the germline V gene. The DNA of the CDR3 is TGTGCCAGCAGCGGCCTGACAGGGAACACTGAAGCTTTCTTT. Translated, it gives CASSGLTGNTEAFF.

In its sample, this clone was seen once. This chain connects TRBV6-5 to TRBJ2-1; D is perhaps TRBD2 (5 bases). This CDR3 spans 13 amino acids. Deletions cut 8 bases from V and 1 base from J, with 9 bases between. Germline V CDR1 and CDR2: MNHEY, SVGAGI. CDR3 DNA sequence: TGTGCCAGCGACGGGAAATCCTACAATGAGCAGTTCTTC. Encoded protein: CASDGKSYNEQFF.

The chain recombines TRBV9 with TRBJ1-3; 7 positions agree with TRBD1. The germline CDR1 and CDR2 sequences are SGDLS and YYNGEE. The CDR3 is made up of 14 amino acids. V lost 3 bases, J lost 8 bases, and 8 bases stayed unmatched. CDR3 bases: TGTGCCAGCAGCGCTGGGACAGCGGGGGACACCATATATTTT. Amino acids: CASSAGTAGDTIYF.

The chain is built from TRBV21-1 and TRBJ2-7; the table's D gene call, TRBD1, was not cross checked with the DNA. TRBV21-1 is a known pseudogene. The CDR3 spans 18 residues. The CDR3 DNA is TGTGCCAGCAGCCAGACAGGGGGGCCTACCCAAGATATTTACGAGCAGTACTTC. Translated: CASSQTGGPTQDIYEQYF.

Worth noting for this clone: The junction differs from germline at one of its ends, possibly a read error. In the same sample, other DNA sequences code for this CDR3. This chain links TRBV11-2 with TRBJ2-7, with D maybe TRBD1 (6 bases). Germline CDR1 and CDR2: SGHAT and FQNNGV. The CDR3 loop spans 13 amino acids. Here the CDR3 reads CASSLLGGYEQYF. The CDR3 DNA reads TGTGCCAGCAGCTTATTAGGGGGTTACGAGCAGTATTTC. Based on the CDR3 plus reference TRBV11-2 and TRBJ2-7, the full variable domain is EAGVAQSPRYKIIEKRQSVAFWCNPISGHATLYWYQQILGQGPKLLIQFQNNGVVDDSQLPKDRFSAERLKGVDSTLKIQPAKLEDSAVYLCASSLLGGYEQYFGPGTRLTVT.

The chain links TRBV7-7 to TRBJ2-5, with a tentative D call TRBD2 (6 bases). The CDR3 covers 13 residues. V lost 4 bases and J lost 5, with 11 bases in between. Germline V gene sequence: CDR1 SSHAT, CDR2 FNYEAQ (reference sequence). The CDR3 here is CASSSGVGETQYF. As DNA, the CDR3 is TGTGCCAGCAGCTCGGGGGTTGGGGAGACCCAGTACTTC.

The chain has TRBV9 and TRBJ2-7; a weak D match, TRBD1 (5 bases). The CDR3 sequence is 13 residues long. Trimming pared 4 bases from V and 1 base from J, leaving 9 bases between. CDR1 and CDR2 (germline): SGDLS, YYNGEE. DNA for the CDR3: TGTGCCAGCAGCCAGCAGGGTTCCTACGAGCAGTACTTC. It yields the protein CASSQQGSYEQYF.

The chain has TRBV5-6 and TRBJ2-5, with TRBD1 identical over 9 bases. The V gene end was trimmed by 2 bases and the J gene end by 9 bases; junction bases not matched to a gene: 11. The length of the CDR3 is 15 residues. Germline assignment: CDR1 SGHDT and CDR2 YYEEEE. Here the CDR3 reads CASSFLGTGQGAQYF. As DNA, the CDR3 is TGTGCCAGCAGCTTTCTGGGGACAGGGCAGGGGGCCCAGTACTTC.

The CDR3 is CASSALAGRTDTQYF. In nucleotides, the CDR3 is TGCGCCAGCAGCGCTCTAGCGGGCCGCACAGATACGCAGTATTTT. The chain has TRBV4-1 and TRBJ2-3, with TRBD2 matching 8 bases. V shed 5 bases and J 1 base; nucleotides not matched to a gene: 5. CDR1 is MGHRA, CDR2 YSYEKL, per germline. CDR3 length: 15 amino acids.

The V and J genes are TRBV7-8 and TRBJ1-1, with D hard to call. This CDR3 spans 15 amino acids. In germline, CDR1 is SGHVS, CDR2 FQNEAQ. Trimming cost V 5 bases and J 3 bases, with 16 bases left between them. The CDR3 is CASSPNSHSYTEAFF. The CDR3, as DNA: TGTGCCAGCAGCCCAAATAGCCACTCCTACACTGAAGCTTTCTTT.

The chain joins TRBV7-9 to TRBJ1-1; D remains ambiguous. V lost 3 bases, J lost 3 bases, and 5 bases lay in between. Germline CDR1 and CDR2: SEHNR and FQNEAQ (reference sequence). This CDR3 is 12 amino acids long. The CDR3 region is CASSFRDTEAFF. The DNA of the CDR3 is TGTGCCAGCAGCTTCCGGGACACTGAAGCTTTCTTT.

This clone was picked up a small number of times. J is TRBJ2-7 and V is TRBV6-1; 8 positions match TRBD2. The CDR3 is 14 residues long. V lost 6 bases, J lost 2 bases, and 6 bases stayed unmatched. Per the germline V gene, CDR1 is MNHNS and CDR2 is SASEGT. In DNA form, the CDR3 reads TGTGCCAGCAGCTCCGGGACTAGTGCCTACGAGCAGTACTTC. This translates into CASSSGTSAYEQYF.